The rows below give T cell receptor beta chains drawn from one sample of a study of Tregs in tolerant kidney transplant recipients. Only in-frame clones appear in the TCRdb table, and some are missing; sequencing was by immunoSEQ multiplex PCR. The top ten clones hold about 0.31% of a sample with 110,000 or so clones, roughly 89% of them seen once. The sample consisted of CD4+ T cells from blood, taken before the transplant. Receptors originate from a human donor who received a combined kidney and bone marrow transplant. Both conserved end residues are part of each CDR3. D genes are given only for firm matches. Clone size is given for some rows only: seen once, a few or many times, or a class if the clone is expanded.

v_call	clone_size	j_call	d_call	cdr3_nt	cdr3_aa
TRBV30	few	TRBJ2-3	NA	TGTGCCTGGAGTGTAGTCGGGAGTGCAGATACGCAGTATTTT	CAWSVVGSADTQYF
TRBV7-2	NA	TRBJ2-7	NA	TGTGCCAGCGGTCTTATGGGGGGCGAGCAGTACTTC	CASGLMGGEQYF
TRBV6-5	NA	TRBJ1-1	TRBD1	TGTGCCAGCAGTGACAGGGGTACCACTGAAGCTTTCTTT	CASSDRGTTEAFF
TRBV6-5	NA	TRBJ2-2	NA	TGTGCCAGCAGTTTGCGGGCATTACAGAACACCGGGGAGCTGTTTTTT	CASSLRALQNTGELFF
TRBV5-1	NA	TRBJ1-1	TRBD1	TGCGCCAGCAGCTTGGGACAGGGCGTTAACACTGAAGCTTTCTTT	CASSLGQGVNTEAFF
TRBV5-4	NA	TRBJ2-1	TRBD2	TGTGCCAGCAGAGGACTAGCGGACAACAATGAGCAGTTCTTC	CASRGLADNNEQFF
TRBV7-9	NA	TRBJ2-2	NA	TGTGCCAGCAGCTCTAACACCGGGGAGCTGTTTTTT	CASSSNTGELFF
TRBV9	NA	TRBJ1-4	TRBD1	TGTGCCAGCAGCGGTGGGACAGGCGGTTCAGAAAAACTGTTTTTT	CASSGGTGGSEKLFF
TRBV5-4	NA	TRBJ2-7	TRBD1	TGTGCCAGCAGCTGGGGACAGGGCGGCTCCTACGAGCAGTACTTC	CASSWGQGGSYEQYF
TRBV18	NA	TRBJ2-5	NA	TGTGCCAGCTCACCCGGGAACCAAGAGACCCAGTACTTC	CASSPGNQETQYF
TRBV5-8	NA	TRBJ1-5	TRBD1	TGTGCCAGCAGCTCAGGGACAGGGGTTCTACAGCCCCAGCATTTT	CASSSGTGVLQPQHF
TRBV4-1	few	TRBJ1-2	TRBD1	TGCGCCAGCAGCCTACGGACAGGGGACCTAGGCGGCTACACCTTC	CASSLRTGDLGGYTF
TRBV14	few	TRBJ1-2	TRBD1	TGTGCCAGCAGGCTGACAGGGGGTCGGGGCTACACCTTC	CASRLTGGRGYTF
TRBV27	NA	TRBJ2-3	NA	TGTGCCAGCAGTCCGACAGGCCCAGGGACGCAGTATTTT	CASSPTGPGTQYF